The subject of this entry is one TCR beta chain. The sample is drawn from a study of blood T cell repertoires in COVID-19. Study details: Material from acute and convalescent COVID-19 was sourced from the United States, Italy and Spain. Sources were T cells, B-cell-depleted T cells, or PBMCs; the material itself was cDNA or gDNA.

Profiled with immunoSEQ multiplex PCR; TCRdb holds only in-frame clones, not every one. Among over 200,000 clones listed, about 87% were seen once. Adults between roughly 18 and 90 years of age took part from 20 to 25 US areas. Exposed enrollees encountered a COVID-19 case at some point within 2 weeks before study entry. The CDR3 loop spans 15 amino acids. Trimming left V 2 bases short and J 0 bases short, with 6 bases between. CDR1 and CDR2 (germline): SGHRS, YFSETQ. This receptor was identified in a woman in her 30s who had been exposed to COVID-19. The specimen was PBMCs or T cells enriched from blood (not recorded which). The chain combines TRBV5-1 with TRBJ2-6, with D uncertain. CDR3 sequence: CASSFTDSGANVLTF. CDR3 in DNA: TGCGCCAGCAGCTTTACAGACTCTGGGGCCAACGTCCTGACTTTC.